The 11 T cell receptor beta chains reported below all come from one sample, sequenced in a study of response to subunit inactivated influenza vaccine. Using its own MiXCR run on the RT-PCR reads, TCRdb lists one record per CDR3 protein. The sample shows 540,000 or so distinct CDR3 sequences, about an eighth of them seen only once. The source was PBMCs from blood, collected 45 days after vaccination. These receptor sequences come from a man in his forties or fifties who received an inactivated influenza vaccine.

This clonotype showed up just a few times. This chain connects TRBV5-1 to TRBJ2-3, with D hard to call. Trimming shortened V by 3 bases and J by 5 bases, and 16 bases separated the two germline ends. This CDR3 contains 15 residues. Germline loops: CDR1 SGHRS, CDR2 YFSETQ. This chain's CDR3 is CASSSVPRRKDTQYF. The CDR3 DNA reads as TGCGCCAGCAGCTCTGTTCCACGCAGGAAAGATACGCAGTATTTT.

This chain connects TRBV9 to TRBJ2-2, with 7 nucleotides matching TRBD2. Germline CDR1 SGDLS, CDR2 YYNGEE. J lost 7 bases, V lost 0 bases, and 3 bases had no gene match. The CDR3 is 14 amino acids. This CDR3 is CASSVAGGVGELFF. Written as DNA, the CDR3 is TGTGCCAGCAGCGTAGCGGGAGGCGTCGGGGAGCTGTTTTTT. The full variable domain, its missing parts supplied by reference TRBV9 and TRBJ2-2, is DSGVTQTPKHLITATGQRVTLRCSPRSGDLSVYWYQQSLDQGLQFLIQYYNGEERAKGNILERFSAQQFPDLHSELNLSSLELGDSALYFCASSVAGGVGELFFGEGSRLTVL.

This clonotype was detected ten times or more. The CDR3 DNA follows: TGTGCCAGCAGTTACGAATGGGGGAAGAGCTCCTACGAGCAGTACTTC. This translates into CASSYEWGKSSYEQYF. The chain combines TRBV6-2 or TRBV6-3 with TRBJ2-7; TRBD1 or TRBD2 may be the D gene (5 bases each). This CDR3 contains 16 residues. The germline V and J ends were trimmed by 2 bases and 0 bases, with 14 bases remaining between them. Germline-derived CDR1 and CDR2 are MNHEY and SVGEGT.

This clonotype was seen at least ten times. The chain couples TRBV13 to TRBJ2-3, with D hard to call. Trimming removed 0 bases from V and 4 bases from J, with 8 bases in between. There are 14 residues in the CDR3. CDR1 and CDR2 from the germline V gene are PRHDT and FYEKMQ (reference sequence). The chain's CDR3 is CASSLGGFADTQYF. The CDR3 DNA reads TGTGCCAGCAGCTTAGGGGGGTTTGCAGATACGCAGTATTTT.

J is TRBJ2-7 and V is TRBV12-3 or TRBV12-4; TRBD2 aligns across 7 bases. J gave up 6 bases and V 3 bases, and 8 bases lay outside the gene matches. This CDR3 region has 14 residues. CDR3 coding DNA: TGTGCCAGCAGTTTCGGGCTCCGGGGGGTCGAGCAGTACTTC. Translation: CASSFGLRGVEQYF.

Only a few counts were recorded for this clonotype. The chain employs TRBV7-9 and TRBJ2-3; tentative D call: TRBD1 (5 bases). The germline V gene encodes CDR1 SEHNR and CDR2 FQNEAQ (reference sequence). V gave up 5 bases and J gave up 1 base, with 19 bases separating them. This CDR3 is 17 amino acids long. For the CDR3, the DNA is TGTGCCAGCAGCCCGATCAACGTCACAGGCCGCACAGATACGCAGTATTTT. Encoded protein: CASSPINVTGRTDTQYF.

This clonotype was detected many times. The chain is built from TRBV20-1 and TRBJ2-1; D may be TRBD2 (5 bases). Deletions cut 6 bases from V and 9 bases from J, with 15 bases between. The CDR3 spans 12 residues. Germline V gene lookup returns CDR1 DFQATT and CDR2 SNEGSKA (reference sequence). DNA for the CDR3: TGCAGTGCCACGGGCGGACTTTTTGAGCAGTTCTTC. Amino acids: CSATGGLFEQFF.

The V gene is TRBV6-2 or TRBV6-3, the J gene TRBJ2-5, with TRBD2 identical over 8 bases. CDR3 length: 16 residues. CDR1 MNHEY and CDR2 SVGEGT come from the germline V gene. J lost 1 base, V lost 4 bases, and 8 bases had no gene match. CDR3 in DNA: TGTGCCAGCAGTTTTACTAGCGGACTGACCCAAGAGACCCAGTACTTC. Translated: CASSFTSGLTQETQYF.

In this sample, this clonotype turned up many times. The chain employs TRBV20-1 and TRBJ2-1; no reliable D call. The germline V gene encodes CDR1 DFQATT and CDR2 SNEGSKA (reference sequence). The CDR3 runs to 12 residues. V was shortened by 3 bases and J by 4 bases, with 7 bases between the two germline ends. CDR3: CSASYGYNEQFF. The CDR3 DNA reads TGCAGTGCTAGTTACGGATACAATGAGCAGTTCTTC.

The gene calls are TRBV10-3 and TRBJ2-5; 8 positions agree with TRBD2. V shed 3 bases, J shed 1 base, and the junction held 4 bases outside the gene matches. The CDR3 runs 15 residues. Germline V gene sequence: CDR1 ENHRY, CDR2 SYGVKD. The CDR3 spells CAISDGGVVQETQYF. Written as DNA, the CDR3 is TGTGCCATCAGTGACGGGGGGGTAGTCCAAGAGACCCAGTACTTC.

The table lists this clonotype with a few counts. The rearrangement uses TRBV12-3 or TRBV12-4 and TRBJ1-1; D not resolved. V lost 5 bases and J lost 0, with 10 bases in between. This CDR3 has 14 amino acids. The CDR3 spells CASSETGMNTEAFF. Here the CDR3 DNA reads TGTGCCAGCAGTGAGACTGGGATGAACACTGAAGCTTTCTTT.